These 13 T cell receptor beta chains originate from one sample sequenced in a study of immune evolution from preneoplasia to lung adenocarcinoma. The data were produced by immunoSEQ multiplex PCR, yet TCRdb's version contains in-frame clones alone and is incomplete. The sample includes under 45,000 clones, under 80% of them seen just once. Sequenced sample: FFPE invasive lung adenocarcinoma tissue. All receptors derive from a person aged 60 to 70 with lung adenocarcinoma.

The rearrangement joins TRBV7-2 to TRBJ1-1, with TRBD1 matching 9 bases. Germline-derived CDR1 and CDR2 are SGHTA and FQGNSA. The CDR3 sequence is 15 residues long. V lost 2 bases to trimming and J lost 5 bases; unmatched junction nucleotides: 6. The CDR3 reads CASSLTGQGQTEAFF. CDR3 in DNA: TGTGCCAGCAGCTTAACCGGACAGGGGCAGACTGAAGCTTTCTTT. The variable domain in full, with the rest retrieved from reference TRBV7-2 and TRBJ1-1, is GAGVSQSPSNKVTEKGKDVELRCDPISGHTALYWYRQSLGQGLEFLIYFQGNSAPDKSGLPSDRFSAERTGGSVSTLTIQRTQQEDSAVYLCASSLTGQGQTEAFFGQGTRLTVV.

The chain employs TRBV7-2 and TRBJ1-1; TRBD1 might be the D (5 bases). Germline CDR1 SGHTA, CDR2 FQGNSA. CDR3 length: 16 amino acids. Trimming stripped 5 bases from V and 4 bases from J, with 20 bases between. The chain's CDR3 is CASSRYSGQWGTEAFF. CDR3 nucleotides: TGTGCCAGCAGCCGGTATTCCGGACAATGGGGCACTGAAGCTTTCTTT. The full variable domain, its missing parts supplied by reference TRBV7-2 and TRBJ1-1, is GAGVSQSPSNKVTEKGKDVELRCDPISGHTALYWYRQSLGQGLEFLIYFQGNSAPDKSGLPSDRFSAERTGGSVSTLTIQRTQQEDSAVYLCASSRYSGQWGTEAFFGQGTRLTVV.

The chain employs TRBV9 and TRBJ2-3, with D unclear. V was trimmed by 0 bases and J by 4 bases, leaving 24 bases between them. This CDR3 contains 19 residues. Germline CDR1 is SGDLS and CDR2 is YYNGEE. The CDR3 is CASSVVSCSLSRWADTQYF. CDR3 in DNA: TGTGCCAGCAGCGTAGTTTCGTGCAGTCTATCACGTTGGGCAGATACGCAGTATTTT.

V is TRBV28 and J is TRBJ2-1, with D perhaps TRBD1 (5 bases). Trimming removed 10 bases at V and 0 bases at J, with 13 bases between. CDR1 and CDR2 from the germline V gene are MDHEN and SYDVKM. This CDR3 has 14 amino acids. The CDR3 DNA sequence: TGTGCCACCTATCAGGGAAGCTCCTACAATGAGCAGTTCTTC. Translation: CATYQGSSYNEQFF.

The rearrangement uses TRBV7-9 and TRBJ2-7, with D tentatively TRBD2 (5 bases). V lost 5 bases and J lost 1, with 18 bases in between. CDR3 size: 16 residues. Germline V gives CDR1 SEHNR, CDR2 FQNEAQ (reference sequence). CDR3 in amino acids: CASSPLLGRGSYEQYF. The DNA of the CDR3 is TGTGCCAGCAGCCCTCTCCTTGGGCGAGGGTCCTACGAGCAGTACTTC.

This chain uses TRBV9 with TRBJ2-2, with 11 bases lining up with TRBD1. With V trimmed by 3 bases and J by 2 bases, 15 bases remained unmatched. The CDR3 covers 20 residues. CDR1 is SGDLS, CDR2 YYNGEE, per germline. DNA for the CDR3: TGTGCCAGCAGCGGACCCTCTCACCGTGGACAGGGGGCCAACACCGGGGAGCTGTTTTTT. This codes for CASSGPSHRGQGANTGELFF.

The gene calls are TRBV5-4 and TRBJ2-7; the D gene is possibly TRBD1 (6 bases). The V and J ends lost 1 base and 4 bases respectively, with 9 bases between them. From germline, CDR1 is SGHNT and CDR2 YYREEE (reference sequence). This CDR3 has 13 residues. The CDR3 here is CASSLSQGYEQYF. The CDR3 DNA follows: TGTGCCAGCAGCTTGAGCCAGGGGTACGAGCAGTACTTC.

The chain uses TRBV4-1 and TRBJ2-7, with 9 nucleotides matching TRBD2. V dropped 0 bases and J dropped 2; count of bases not matched to a gene: 5. The CDR3 is 16 residues long. In germline, CDR1 is MGHRA, CDR2 YSYEKL. Here the CDR3 DNA reads TGCGCCAGCAGCCAAGATTTCCTAGCGGGACCCTACGAGCAGTACTTC. Translated: CASSQDFLAGPYEQYF.

As to this clone: At one end the junction does not follow the germline gene, possibly because of a read error. The chain combines TRBV11-2 with TRBJ2-5, with 7 positions matching TRBD1. The CDR3 is made up of 15 amino acids. Germline V CDR1 and CDR2: SGHAT, FQNNGV. CDR3 in amino acids: CASNLVTGAQETQYF. The CDR3 bases are TGTGCCAGCAACTTAGTAACAGGGGCCCAAGAGACCCAGTACTTC.

The DNA of the CDR3 is TGTGCCAGTAGCCGGGAGCCCTCCTACGAGCAGTACTTC. Translation: CASSREPSYEQYF. V and J are TRBV19 and TRBJ2-7, with D possibly TRBD2 on 6 matching bases. Germline assignment: CDR1 LNHDA and CDR2 SQIVND (reference sequence). CDR3 size: 13 residues. V dropped 6 bases and J dropped 0 bases, with 9 bases sitting between them.

In its sample, this clone was seen a few times. The chain employs TRBV13 and TRBJ1-3; D unresolved. The CDR3 is 14 residues long. CDR1 is PRHDT, CDR2 FYEKMQ, per germline (reference sequence). Between the trimmed V and J ends, which lost 8 bases and 1 base, there was a span of 12 bases. The DNA for the CDR3 is TGTGCCAGCGGATCCCTAGGGTCTGGAAACACCATATATTTT. This encodes CASGSLGSGNTIYF.

The chain has TRBV7-3 and TRBJ2-5, with 8 positions matching TRBD1. With 3 bases clipped from V and 5 bases from J, the junction kept 5 bases outside the gene matches. This CDR3 is 14 amino acids long. Germline V gene data show CDR1 as SGHTA and CDR2 as FQGTGA. CDR3 sequence: CASSFQGADETQYF. The DNA for the CDR3 is TGTGCCAGCAGCTTTCAGGGGGCGGATGAGACCCAGTACTTC.

V is TRBV30 and J is TRBJ2-7; weak D call: TRBD2 (5 bases). Germline V lookup: CDR1 GTSNPN, CDR2 SVGIG (reference sequence). The CDR3 consists of 14 residues. The germline V and J ends were trimmed by 0 bases and 1 base, with 10 bases remaining between them. CDR3 in DNA: TGTGCCTGGAGTGTGGGTACGGGGTCCTACGAGCAGTACTTC. Encoded protein: CAWSVGTGSYEQYF.